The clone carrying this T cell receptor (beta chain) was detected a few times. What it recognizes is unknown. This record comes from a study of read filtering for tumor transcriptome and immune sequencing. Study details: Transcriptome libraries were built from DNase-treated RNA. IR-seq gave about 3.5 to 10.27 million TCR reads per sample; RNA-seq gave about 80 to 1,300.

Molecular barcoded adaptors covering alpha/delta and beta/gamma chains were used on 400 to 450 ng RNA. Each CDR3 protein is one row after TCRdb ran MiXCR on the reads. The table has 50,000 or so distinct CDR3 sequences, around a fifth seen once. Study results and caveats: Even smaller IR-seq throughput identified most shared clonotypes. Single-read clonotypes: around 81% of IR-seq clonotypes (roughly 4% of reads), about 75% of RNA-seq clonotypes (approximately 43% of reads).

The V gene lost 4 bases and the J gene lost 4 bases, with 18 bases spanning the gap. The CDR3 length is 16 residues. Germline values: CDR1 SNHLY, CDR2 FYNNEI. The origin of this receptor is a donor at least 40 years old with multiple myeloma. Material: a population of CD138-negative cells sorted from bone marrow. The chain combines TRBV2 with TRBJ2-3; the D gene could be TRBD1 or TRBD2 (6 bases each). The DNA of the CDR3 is TGTGCCAGCAGTGCCGCGGGACAATTAAACCCAGATACGCAGTATTTT. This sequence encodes CASSAAGQLNPDTQYF.